A selection of T cell receptor beta chains follows, all from one sample in a study of blood T cell repertoires in COVID-19. This table comes from immunoSEQ multiplex PCR, and its TCRdb copy is limited to in-frame clones, with some not included. The sample has 50,000 or so clones, 75% to 85% seen once. The sequenced sample was peripheral blood. Receptor source: a man between 35 and 55 years old with acute or convalescent COVID-19. Both conserved end residues are part of each CDR3. A D gene is named only where the DNA matches it firmly. Part of the rows lack a size; the others show once, few, many or a class for expanded clones.

DNA: TGCAGTGCTCACAGGGGAGATACGCAGTATTTT
CDR3: CSAHRGDTQYF
size: .
V: TRBV20-1
D: TRBD1
J: TRBJ2-3

DNA: TGTGCCAGCTCACCATTTGGGCCAACCCCTTCCTACGAGCAGTACTTC
CDR3: CASSPFGPTPSYEQYF
size: .
V: TRBV18
D: .
J: TRBJ2-7

DNA: TGTGCCAGCAGAACAGGGGGCTTGGGGAACACTGAAGCTTTCTTT
CDR3: CASRTGGLGNTEAFF
size: .
V: TRBV27
D: TRBD1
J: TRBJ1-1

DNA: TGCGCCCGCAGCTCCGGGGGAGGGGGGAAAAACATTCAGTACTTC
CDR3: CARSSGGGGKNIQYF
size: .
V: TRBV5-1
D: .
J: TRBJ2-4

DNA: TGTGCCAGCAGCTTGGCCCTGAATAGGGGAGGCGACACTGAAGCTTTCTTT
CDR3: CASSLALNRGGDTEAFF
size: few
V: TRBV5-5
D: .
J: TRBJ1-1

DNA: TGTGCCAGCTCCGGTGTCATGAACACTGAAGCTTTCTTT
CDR3: CASSGVMNTEAFF
size: .
V: TRBV18
D: .
J: TRBJ1-1

DNA: TGTGCCAGCAGCCGGAGTTATAGCAATCAGCCCCAGCATTTT
CDR3: CASSRSYSNQPQHF
size: .
V: TRBV3-1/TRBV3-2
D: .
J: TRBJ1-5

DNA: TGCAGTGCCTCTGGTGGCGAAAAACTGTTTTTT
CDR3: CSASGGEKLFF
size: .
V: TRBV20-1
D: .
J: TRBJ1-4

DNA: TGTGCCAGTTGCCTGGGGGGGACTGATATAGAAGCTTTCTTT
CDR3: CASCLGGTDIEAFF
size: .
V: TRBV19
D: .
J: TRBJ1-1

DNA: TGTGCCAGCAGTTTGGGACAGTTTAGCAATCAGCCCCAGCATTTT
CDR3: CASSLGQFSNQPQHF
size: few
V: TRBV27
D: TRBD1
J: TRBJ1-5

DNA: TGTGCCAGCAGCTTGCCTAGCATGTCAGAGACCCAGTACTTC
CDR3: CASSLPSMSETQYF
size: .
V: TRBV13
D: .
J: TRBJ2-5

DNA: TGTGCCAGCAGCGTAGCGGGACAGGCTTTATCACCCCTCCACTTT
CDR3: CASSVAGQALSPLHF
size: .
V: TRBV9
D: TRBD1
J: TRBJ1-6

DNA: TGTGCCAGCTCACCACTAACTTGGGACAGAGGAAACACCATATATTTT
CDR3: CASSPLTWDRGNTIYF
size: .
V: TRBV18
D: TRBD1
J: TRBJ1-3

DNA: TGTGCCAGCAGCTTAGGATCTCGTGGGGGAGGGAAGCCCCAGCATTTT
CDR3: CASSLGSRGGGKPQHF
size: .
V: TRBV7-8
D: .
J: TRBJ1-5

DNA: TGTGCCAGCAGTATCGACAGGGAGACTGAAGCTTTCTTT
CDR3: CASSIDRETEAFF
size: .
V: TRBV6-6
D: TRBD1
J: TRBJ1-1

DNA: TGTGCCAGTAAGTTCGGCAGGGCCACAGATACGCAGTATTTT
CDR3: CASKFGRATDTQYF
size: .
V: TRBV19
D: .
J: TRBJ2-3

DNA: TGTGCCAGCAGTCTCCGGGCTAGCGGGGGACCGGGTGAGCAGTTCTTC
CDR3: CASSLRASGGPGEQFF
size: .
V: TRBV6-6
D: TRBD2
J: TRBJ2-1

DNA: TGTGCCTGGAGTGACTTGGGCTCTGAAGCTTTCTTT
CDR3: CAWSDLGSEAFF
size: once
V: TRBV30
D: .
J: TRBJ1-1

DNA: TGTGCCAGCAGCTTGGCGGGCGGGAGCTCCTACGAGCAGTACTTC
CDR3: CASSLAGGSSYEQYF
size: few
V: TRBV5-4
D: TRBD2
J: TRBJ2-7

DNA: TGTGCCAGCAGTGAGAGGACAGGGCTCTATGGCTACACCTTC
CDR3: CASSERTGLYGYTF
size: .
V: TRBV6-1
D: TRBD1
J: TRBJ1-2

DNA: TGCAGCGTTGATGTCGGGACAGGGGTCGGTGAAGCTTTCTTT
CDR3: CSVDVGTGVGEAFF
size: .
V: TRBV29-1
D: TRBD1
J: TRBJ1-1

DNA: TGCGCCAGCAGCCAAGAGGGGGAGGGTGAAAAACTGTTTTTT
CDR3: CASSQEGEGEKLFF
size: .
V: TRBV4-1
D: .
J: TRBJ1-4

DNA: TGTGCCAGCAGCCGACAGGCCCAGATGGGGGGCGAGCAGTACTTC
CDR3: CASSRQAQMGGEQYF
size: .
V: TRBV6-6
D: .
J: TRBJ2-7

DNA: TGTGCCAGCAGCTCCAGGGGGCTTGATGGCTACACCTTC
CDR3: CASSSRGLDGYTF
size: .
V: TRBV7-3
D: TRBD1
J: TRBJ1-2

DNA: TGTGCCATCAGTAAGACAGGGGGGAATGAAAAACTGTTTTTT
CDR3: CAISKTGGNEKLFF
size: .
V: TRBV10-3
D: TRBD1
J: TRBJ1-4

DNA: TGTGCCAGCAGTTTACGGGAAAGCTCTGGAAACACCATATATTTT
CDR3: CASSLRESSGNTIYF
size: .
V: TRBV6-6
D: .
J: TRBJ1-3

DNA: TGTGCCAGCAGCCCTTTCCGGACGGGGAACTATGACTACACCTTC
CDR3: CASSPFRTGNYDYTF
size: .
V: TRBV7-9
D: .
J: TRBJ1-2

DNA: TGTGCCAGCAGCGGGGGACTAAGGGCAGATACGCAGTATTTT
CDR3: CASSGGLRADTQYF
size: .
V: TRBV21-1
D: .
J: TRBJ2-3

DNA: TGTGCCAGCAGCACGTACGGGACAGGCGGCGGTACGCAGTATTTT
CDR3: CASSTYGTGGGTQYF
size: few
V: TRBV7-6
D: TRBD1
J: TRBJ2-3

DNA: TGTGCCAGCAGCCGGACAGGGGTGAACACTGAAGCTTTCTTT
CDR3: CASSRTGVNTEAFF
size: .
V: TRBV7-3
D: TRBD1
J: TRBJ1-1

DNA: TGTGCCAGCAGTGAAGCAGGGGGGGATAATTCACCCCTCCACTTT
CDR3: CASSEAGGDNSPLHF
size: .
V: TRBV6-1
D: .
J: TRBJ1-6

DNA: TGCAGTGCTAGTGGCGGGGGGTCAAAATCGGTGCAGTTCTTC
CDR3: CSASGGGSKSVQFF
size: .
V: TRBV20-1
D: TRBD2
J: TRBJ2-1

DNA: TGTGCCAGCAGTGAAACTGAAGAGGGTGAAGAGACCCAGTACTTC
CDR3: CASSETEEGEETQYF
size: .
V: TRBV6-1
D: .
J: TRBJ2-5

DNA: TGTGCCAGCAGTGAAGTTTTCGGACAGGATGAAGCTTTCTTT
CDR3: CASSEVFGQDEAFF
size: .
V: TRBV2
D: TRBD1
J: TRBJ1-1

DNA: TGTGCCAGTAGTCCCGCGAGGCACACTGAAGCTTTCTTT
CDR3: CASSPARHTEAFF
size: .
V: TRBV19
D: .
J: TRBJ1-1

DNA: TGTGCCAGCGGGAGCGGACGAACTGAAGCTTTCTTT
CDR3: CASGSGRTEAFF
size: .
V: TRBV28
D: .
J: TRBJ1-1

DNA: TGTGCCAGCAGCCAGGTGGGCCTAGGGGTTCGGGTGAACACTGAAGCTTTCTTT
CDR3: CASSQVGLGVRVNTEAFF
size: .
V: TRBV7-2
D: .
J: TRBJ1-1

DNA: TGTGCCAGCACCCGCCGAAGACAGCCCAATCAGCCCCAGCATTTT
CDR3: CASTRRRQPNQPQHF
size: .
V: TRBV5-8
D: .
J: TRBJ1-5

DNA: TGCGCCAGCAGCTCGGGACAGGAGACCTACAATGAGCAGTTCTTC
CDR3: CASSSGQETYNEQFF
size: .
V: TRBV5-1
D: TRBD1
J: TRBJ2-1

DNA: TGCAGCGTTGAAGATTTCGGGACAGGGGATGGCTATGGCTACACCTTC
CDR3: CSVEDFGTGDGYGYTF
size: once
V: TRBV29-1
D: TRBD1
J: TRBJ1-2

DNA: TGTGCCAGCAGTTTCGGGAGATATCAGCCCCAGCATTTT
CDR3: CASSFGRYQPQHF
size: .
V: TRBV6-6
D: .
J: TRBJ1-5

DNA: TGTGCTAGTGGTTTGGCGTTCCCGAGTGGAAAACTGTTTTTT
CDR3: CASGLAFPSGKLFF
size: .
V: TRBV12-5
D: .
J: TRBJ1-4

DNA: TGCGCCAGCATGGTAGGGGATAATGAAAAACTGTTTTTT
CDR3: CASMVGDNEKLFF
size: .
V: TRBV5-1
D: .
J: TRBJ1-4

DNA: TGTGCCAGCAGCGCTGATTATCAGGCAGCCAAAAACATTCAGTACTTC
CDR3: CASSADYQAAKNIQYF
size: .
V: TRBV21-1
D: .
J: TRBJ2-4

DNA: TGTGCCAGCTCACCAGGGGGCCGCAATCAGCCCCAGCATTTT
CDR3: CASSPGGRNQPQHF
size: few
V: TRBV18
D: .
J: TRBJ1-5

DNA: TGCGCCAGCAGTGAATCGAGGGGGTCGAGTCAGCCCCAGCATTTT
CDR3: CASSESRGSSQPQHF
size: .
V: TRBV10-2
D: .
J: TRBJ1-5

DNA: TGTGCCAGTAGTTTGACAGGGAGCTCCTACGAGCAGTACTTC
CDR3: CASSLTGSSYEQYF
size: .
V: TRBV19
D: TRBD1
J: TRBJ2-7

DNA: TGTGCCAGCAGCGTGGGGGCCCTCAATGAGCAGTTCTTC
CDR3: CASSVGALNEQFF
size: .
V: TRBV9
D: .
J: TRBJ2-1

DNA: TGTGCCAGCAGCCCCTGGACAGGGGCGCAAGAGACCCAGTACTTC
CDR3: CASSPWTGAQETQYF
size: .
V: TRBV9
D: TRBD1
J: TRBJ2-5

DNA: TGTGCCAGCAGCTCACATAAACGGCAGTACTTC
CDR3: CASSSHKRQYF
size: .
V: TRBV5-6
D: .
J: TRBJ2-7

DNA: TGTGCCAGCAGCTTAATGGGCGATTCACCCCTCCACTTT
CDR3: CASSLMGDSPLHF
size: many
V: TRBV7-9
D: .
J: TRBJ1-6